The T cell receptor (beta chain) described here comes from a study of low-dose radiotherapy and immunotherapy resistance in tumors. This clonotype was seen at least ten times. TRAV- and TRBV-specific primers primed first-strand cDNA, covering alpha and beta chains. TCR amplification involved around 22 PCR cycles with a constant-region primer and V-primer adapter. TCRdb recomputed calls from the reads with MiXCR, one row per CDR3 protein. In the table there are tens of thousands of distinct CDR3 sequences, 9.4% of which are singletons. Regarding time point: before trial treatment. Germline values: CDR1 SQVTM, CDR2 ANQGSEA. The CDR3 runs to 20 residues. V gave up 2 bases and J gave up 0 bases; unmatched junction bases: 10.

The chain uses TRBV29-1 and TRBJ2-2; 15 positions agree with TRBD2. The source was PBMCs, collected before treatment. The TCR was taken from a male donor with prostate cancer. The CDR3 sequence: CSVETPGLAGGRSNTGELFF. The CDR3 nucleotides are TGCAGCGTTGAAACCCCGGGACTAGCGGGAGGACGTTCGAACACCGGGGAGCTGTTTTTT.